The entry that follows covers one TCR beta chain sequence. This sample stems from a study of control samples from healthy donors and cancer patients. The method was immunoSEQ multiplex PCR; TCRdb's version includes in-frame clones alone and lacks a portion of them. The sample has 90,000 to 100,000 clones, 90% seen once; the top ten hold over 3%. The receptor comes from a woman between 18 and 29 years old in good health. The specimen sequenced was blood.

CDR3 protein: CATSRETGGSYEQYF. The CDR3 region has the DNA TGTGCCACCAGCAGAGAGACAGGCGGCTCCTACGAGCAGTACTTC. The gene calls are TRBV15 and TRBJ2-7; the D gene is possibly TRBD1 (6 bases). V was shortened by 0 bases and J by 0 bases, with 9 bases between the two germline ends. This CDR3 region has 15 residues. Germline assignment: CDR1 LNHNV and CDR2 YYDKDF (reference sequence).